This T cell receptor beta chain comes out of a study of cytomegalovirus exposure and HLA in healthy donors. V lost 2 bases and J lost 5, with 12 bases in between. Germline V lookup: CDR1 GTSNPN, CDR2 SVGIG (reference sequence). The CDR3 is 13 residues long. Overall study results and limits: A few CMV-associated chains proved CMV antigen-specific in vitro.

The PCR contained 60 Vbeta and 13 Jbeta primers. Assay used: immunoSEQ multiplex PCR; TCRdb lists only in-frame clones, some missing. The table records more than 150,000 clones, 82% of them present only once. Remarks on this clone: What it binds is unknown.

This chain uses TRBV30 with TRBJ1-1; D is unresolved. Input material: PBMCs. The clonotype originates from a man between 35 and 55 years old in good health and CMV-seronegative. The CDR3 region is CAWSSQRRTEAFF. The CDR3 DNA follows: TGTGCCTGGAGTTCCCAAAGGAGGACTGAAGCTTTCTTT. The full variable domain, in which reference TRBV30 and TRBJ1-1 provide the parts outside the CDR3, is SQTIHQWPATLVQPVGSPLSLECTVEGTSNPNLYWYRQAAGRGLQLLFYSVGIGQISSEVPQNLSASRPQDRQFILSSKKLLLSDSGFYLCAWSSQRRTEAFFGQGTRLTVV.